The text below deals with one T cell receptor beta chain. Its antigen is unknown. Indicated time point: newly diagnosed, previously untreated cHL patient sample. Thawed PBMCs yielded CD4+ T cells through magnetic negative selection. Serving as comparison were PBMCs from newly diagnosed, untreated classical Hodgkin lymphoma, which were sequenced alongside the relapsed/refractory trial patients. The sample originates from a study of PD-1 blockade in classical Hodgkin lymphoma. Findings of the study overall: The drivers behind the repertoire differences, possibly disease activity or prior therapy, remain undefined. At baseline, newly diagnosed patients reportedly showed less TCR diversity than healthy donors.

The CDR3 length is 13 residues. Germline values: CDR1 MNHNY, CDR2 SVGAGI (reference sequence). The V and J ends lost 0 bases and 8 bases respectively, with 10 bases between them. The table came from immunoSEQ multiplex PCR; TCRdb's copy has only in-frame clones and leaves some out. The data contain just under 20,000 clones, approximately 80% of them seen just once; the ten biggest clones take up around 1.3%. The TCR sequence derives from a human donor with classical Hodgkin lymphoma. The sequenced material came from CD4+ T cells from blood. The V and J genes are TRBV6-6 and TRBJ1-2; possible D gene TRBD1, 5 bases. The CDR3 loop reads CASSYSDGQGYTF. The DNA of the CDR3 is TGTGCCAGCAGTTACTCGGACGGACAAGGCTACACCTTC.